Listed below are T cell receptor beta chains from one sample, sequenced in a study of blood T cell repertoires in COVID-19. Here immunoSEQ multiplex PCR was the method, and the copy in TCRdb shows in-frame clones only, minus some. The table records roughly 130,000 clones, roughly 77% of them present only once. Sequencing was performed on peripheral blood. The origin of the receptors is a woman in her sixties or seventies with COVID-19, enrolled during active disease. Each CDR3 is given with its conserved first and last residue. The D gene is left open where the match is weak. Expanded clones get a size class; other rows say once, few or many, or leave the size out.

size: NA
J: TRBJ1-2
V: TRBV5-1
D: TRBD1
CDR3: CASSLEWWVSGQGATF
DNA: TGCGCCAGCAGCTTGGAATGGTGGGTCTCAGGACAGGGAGCCACCTTC

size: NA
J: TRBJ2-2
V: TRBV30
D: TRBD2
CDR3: CAGGWGTSAGELFF
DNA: TGTGCTGGGGGTTGGGGGACTAGCGCCGGGGAGCTGTTTTTT

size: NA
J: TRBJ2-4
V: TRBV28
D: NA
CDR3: CASSLGGAGRGNIQYF
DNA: TGTGCCAGCAGTTTAGGTGGGGCCGGGCGCGGAAACATTCAGTACTTC

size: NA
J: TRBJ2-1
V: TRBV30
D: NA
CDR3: CAWSPTSYNEQFF
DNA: TGTGCCTGGAGCCCGACTAGTTACAATGAGCAGTTCTTC

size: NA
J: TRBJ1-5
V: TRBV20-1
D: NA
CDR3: CSASVPGTFEPQHF
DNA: TGCAGTGCTAGTGTGCCGGGAACCTTTGAGCCCCAGCATTTT

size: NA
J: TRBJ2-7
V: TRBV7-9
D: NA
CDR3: CASSKTGDASYEQYF
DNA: TGTGCCAGCAGTAAAACAGGAGATGCTTCCTACGAGCAGTACTTC

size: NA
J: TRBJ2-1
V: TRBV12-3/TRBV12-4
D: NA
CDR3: CASSLSGYNEQFF
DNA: TGTGCCAGCAGTTTATCAGGCTACAATGAGCAGTTCTTC

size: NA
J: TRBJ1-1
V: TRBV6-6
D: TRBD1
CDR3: CASSDRVTEAFF
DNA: TGTGCCAGCAGTGACAGGGTAACTGAAGCTTTCTTT

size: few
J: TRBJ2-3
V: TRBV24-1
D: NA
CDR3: CATDRSESGTDTQYF
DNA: TGTGCCACCGACCGGAGTGAGAGTGGCACAGATACGCAGTATTTT

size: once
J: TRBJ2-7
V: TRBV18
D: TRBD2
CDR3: CASSAGLAGAYEQYF
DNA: TGTGCCAGCTCAGCCGGACTAGCGGGGGCCTACGAGCAGTACTTC

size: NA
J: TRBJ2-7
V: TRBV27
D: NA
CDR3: CASSPSRVTEQYF
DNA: TGTGCCAGCAGTCCATCCAGGGTTACGGAGCAGTACTTC

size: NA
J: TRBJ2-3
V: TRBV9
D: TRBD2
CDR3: CASSDSGPAGDTQYF
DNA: TGTGCCAGCAGCGATAGCGGGCCGGCGGGAGATACGCAGTATTTT

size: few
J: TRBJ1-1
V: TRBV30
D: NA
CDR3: CAWSQKGAGTEAFF
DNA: TGTGCCTGGAGTCAAAAAGGGGCAGGGACTGAAGCTTTCTTT

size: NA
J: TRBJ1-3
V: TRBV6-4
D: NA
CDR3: CASSDPPDRGSNYSGNTIYF
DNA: TGTGCCAGCAGTGATCCCCCGGACAGAGGCTCCAATTACTCTGGAAACACCATATATTTT

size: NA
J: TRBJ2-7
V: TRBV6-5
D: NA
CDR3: CASTILGQGSYEQYF
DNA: TGTGCCAGCACTATCCTAGGGCAGGGTTCCTACGAGCAGTACTTC

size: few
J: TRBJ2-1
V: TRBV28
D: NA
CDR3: CASSLSTRGSYNEQFF
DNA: TGTGCCAGCAGTTTAAGCACCAGGGGATCCTACAATGAGCAGTTCTTC

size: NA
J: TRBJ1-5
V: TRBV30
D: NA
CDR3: CAWGDNRGAQHF
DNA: TGTGCCTGGGGCGATAACCGCGGAGCCCAGCATTTT

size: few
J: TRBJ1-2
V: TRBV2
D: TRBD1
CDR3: CASSRTGDGYTF
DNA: TGTGCCAGCAGCAGGACAGGGGATGGCTACACCTTC

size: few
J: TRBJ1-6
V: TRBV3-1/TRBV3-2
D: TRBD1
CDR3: CASSAGQLGSPLHF
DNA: TGTGCCAGCAGCGCGGGACAGTTGGGTTCACCCCTCCACTTT

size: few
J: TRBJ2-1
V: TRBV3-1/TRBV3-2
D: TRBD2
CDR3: CASSPPGLAGLGSEQFF
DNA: TGTGCCAGCAGCCCGCCGGGACTAGCGGGGTTGGGGTCCGAGCAGTTCTTC

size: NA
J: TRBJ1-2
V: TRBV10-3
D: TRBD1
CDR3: CAIPGGTGAEADYGYTF
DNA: TGTGCCATCCCCGGCGGGACAGGGGCCGAGGCGGACTATGGCTACACCTTC

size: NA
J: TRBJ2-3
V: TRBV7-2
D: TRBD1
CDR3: CASSPTLGQGRADTQYF
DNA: TGTGCCAGCAGCCCTACTCTCGGACAGGGGAGGGCAGATACGCAGTATTTT

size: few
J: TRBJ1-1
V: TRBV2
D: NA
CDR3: CASSGQGRTEAFF
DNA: TGTGCCAGCAGTGGGCAGGGTAGGACTGAAGCTTTCTTT

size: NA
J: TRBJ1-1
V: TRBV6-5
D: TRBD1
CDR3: CASSTRNRGEAFF
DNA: TGTGCCAGCAGTACCCGGAACAGGGGAGAAGCTTTCTTT

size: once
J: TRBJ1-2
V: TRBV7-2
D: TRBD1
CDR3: CASSLGQGQSYGYTF
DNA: TGTGCCAGCAGCTTAGGACAGGGACAGAGCTATGGCTACACCTTC

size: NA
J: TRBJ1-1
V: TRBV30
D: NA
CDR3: CAWSVFQGRGAFF
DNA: TGTGCCTGGAGTGTGTTCCAGGGTAGAGGAGCTTTCTTT

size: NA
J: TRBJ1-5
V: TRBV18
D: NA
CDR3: CASSPAAGRDQPQHF
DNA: TGTGCCAGCTCACCGGCGGCGGGGAGGGATCAGCCCCAGCATTTT

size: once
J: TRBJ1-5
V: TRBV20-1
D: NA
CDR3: CSASPRGQPQHF
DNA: TGCAGTGCTAGTCCCCGAGGGCAGCCCCAGCATTTT

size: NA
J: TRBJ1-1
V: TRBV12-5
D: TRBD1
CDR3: CASGPAGQKNTEAFF
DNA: TGTGCTAGTGGCCCGGCGGGACAGAAGAACACTGAAGCTTTCTTT

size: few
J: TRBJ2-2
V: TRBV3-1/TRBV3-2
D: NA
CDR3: CASSQEPSGTGELFF
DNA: TGTGCCAGCAGCCAAGAACCCTCGGGCACCGGGGAGCTGTTTTTT

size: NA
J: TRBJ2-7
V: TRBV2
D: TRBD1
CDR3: CASSTDRGGRGQQYF
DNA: TGTGCCAGCAGCACCGACAGGGGGGGAAGGGGGCAGCAGTACTTC

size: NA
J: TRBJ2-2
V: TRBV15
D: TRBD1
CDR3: CATSRDRGPGGTGELFF
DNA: TGTGCCACCAGCAGAGATCGAGGCCCAGGGGGAACCGGGGAGCTGTTTTTT

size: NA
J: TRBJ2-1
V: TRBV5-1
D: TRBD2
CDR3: CASSLLAGGTYNEQFF
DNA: TGCGCCAGCAGCCTACTGGCGGGGGGGACCTACAATGAGCAGTTCTTC

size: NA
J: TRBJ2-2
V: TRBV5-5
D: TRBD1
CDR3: CASSPVQQGFLSTGELFF
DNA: TGTGCCAGCAGCCCGGTCCAACAGGGGTTTCTTAGCACCGGGGAGCTGTTTTTT

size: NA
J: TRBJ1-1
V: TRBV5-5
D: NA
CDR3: CASSHEMADTEAFF
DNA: TGTGCCAGCAGCCACGAAATGGCGGACACTGAAGCTTTCTTT

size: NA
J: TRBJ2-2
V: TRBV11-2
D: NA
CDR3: CASSFGRGAGELFF
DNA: TGTGCCAGCAGCTTTGGTAGGGGTGCCGGGGAGCTGTTTTTT

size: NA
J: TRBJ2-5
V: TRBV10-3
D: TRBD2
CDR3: CAISVLAGSETQYF
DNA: TGTGCCATCAGTGTACTAGCGGGCTCGGAGACCCAGTACTTC

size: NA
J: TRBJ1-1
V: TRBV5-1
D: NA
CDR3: CASSLAQGRDTEAFF
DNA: TGCGCCAGCAGCTTGGCGCAGGGGAGGGACACTGAAGCTTTCTTT

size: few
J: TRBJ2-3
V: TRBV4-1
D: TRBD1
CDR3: CASSSAGTGGGTDTQYF
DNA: TGCGCCAGCAGCTCAGCCGGGACAGGGGGGGGCACAGATACGCAGTATTTT

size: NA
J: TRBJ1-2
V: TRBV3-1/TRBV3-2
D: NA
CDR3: CASSHQTRNYGYTF
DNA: TGTGCCAGCAGCCACCAGACGCGGAACTATGGCTACACCTTC

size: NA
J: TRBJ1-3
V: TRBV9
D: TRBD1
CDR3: CASSVVGDSSSGNTIYF
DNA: TGTGCCAGCAGCGTGGTCGGGGACAGCAGCTCTGGAAACACCATATATTTT

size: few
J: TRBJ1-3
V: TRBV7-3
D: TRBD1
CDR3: CASSTLQGFSGNTIYF
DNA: TGTGCCAGCAGCACCCTACAGGGGTTCTCTGGAAACACCATATATTTT

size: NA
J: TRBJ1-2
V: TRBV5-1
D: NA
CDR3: CASSLWEGYGYTF
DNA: TGCGCCAGCAGCTTGTGGGAGGGCTATGGCTACACCTTC